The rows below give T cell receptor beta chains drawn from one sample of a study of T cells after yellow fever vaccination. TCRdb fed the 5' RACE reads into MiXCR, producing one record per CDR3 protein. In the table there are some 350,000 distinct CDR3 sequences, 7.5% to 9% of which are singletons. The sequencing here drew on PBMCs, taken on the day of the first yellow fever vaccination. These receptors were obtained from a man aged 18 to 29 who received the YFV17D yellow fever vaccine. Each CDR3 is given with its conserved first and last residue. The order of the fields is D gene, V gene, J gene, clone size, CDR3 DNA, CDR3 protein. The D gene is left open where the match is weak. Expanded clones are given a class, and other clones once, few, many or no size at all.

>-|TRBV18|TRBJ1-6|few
TGTGCCAGCTCCATCGTCCGGCGCAGCCTAAGCTCCTATAATTCACCCCTCCACTTT
CASSIVRRSLSSYNSPLHF
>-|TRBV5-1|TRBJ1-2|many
TGCGCCAGCAGTCCAGACGGTCGCTATGGCTACACCTTC
CASSPDGRYGYTF
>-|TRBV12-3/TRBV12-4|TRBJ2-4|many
TGTGCCAGCAGTTTGGGGGAGAGAGACATTCAGTACTTC
CASSLGERDIQYF
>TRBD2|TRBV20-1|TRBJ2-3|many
TGCAGTGCGGATACGGGGGGGCCCCAGTATTTT
CSADTGGPQYF
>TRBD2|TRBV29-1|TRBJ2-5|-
TGCAGCGTCCCCGGGCTAGCGGGGGGAGGAGAGACCCAGAACTTC
CSVPGLAGGGETQNF
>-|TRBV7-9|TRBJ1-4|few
TGTGCCAGCAGCTCCTTGGGGGAAGAAAAACTGTTTTTT
CASSSLGEEKLFF
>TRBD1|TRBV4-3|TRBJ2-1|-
TGCGCCAGCAGCCAAGTGGGGACAGGGGGCTCCTACAATGAGCAGTTCTTC
CASSQVGTGGSYNEQFF
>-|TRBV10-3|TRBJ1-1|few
TGTGCCAGTACAGGGCCTCTGAACACTGAAGCTTTCTTT
CASTGPLNTEAFF
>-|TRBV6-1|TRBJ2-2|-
TGTGCCAGCGGCGAAGGGCAGAGGGCCGGGGAGCTGTTTTTT
CASGEGQRAGELFF
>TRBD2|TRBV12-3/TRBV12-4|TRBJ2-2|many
TGTGCCAGCAGTTTATTTGTTGCGGGGGACACCGGGGAGCTGTTTTTT
CASSLFVAGDTGELFF
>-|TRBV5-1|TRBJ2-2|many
TGCGCCAGCAGCTTGATTTTAACCGGGGAGCTGTTTTTT
CASSLILTGELFF
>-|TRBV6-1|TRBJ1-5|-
TGTGCCAGCAGACGACAGCTAGATCAGCCCCAGCATTTT
CASRRQLDQPQHF
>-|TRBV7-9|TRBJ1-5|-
TGTGCCAGCAACCAAGGGGGTAGCAATCAGCCCCAGCATTTT
CASNQGGSNQPQHF
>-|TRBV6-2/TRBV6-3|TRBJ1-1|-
TGTGCCAGCAGTTACTATTTCGATCGTGAAGCTTTCTTT
CASSYYFDREAFF
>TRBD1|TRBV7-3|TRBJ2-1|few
TGTGCCAGCAGCTCCCAACATAGGACAGGTAACAATGAGCAGTTCTTC
CASSSQHRTGNNEQFF
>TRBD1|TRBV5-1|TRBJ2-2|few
TGCGCCAGCAATGACAGGGGGCCGAACACCGGGGAGCTGTTTTTT
CASNDRGPNTGELFF
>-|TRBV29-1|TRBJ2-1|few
TGCAGCGCCGGGGGACGGGGGGCGAAAAATGAGCAGTTCTTC
CSAGGRGAKNEQFF
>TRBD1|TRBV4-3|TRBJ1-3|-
TGCGCCAGCAGCCAAGGGTTCCGGGACAGGGGGATCTCTGGAAACACCATATATTTT
CASSQGFRDRGISGNTIYF
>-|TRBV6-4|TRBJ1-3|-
TGTGCCAGCAGTGGGACCTCTGGAAACACCATATATTTT
CASSGTSGNTIYF
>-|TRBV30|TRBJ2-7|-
TGTGCCTGGAAACCGATAGCCTACGAGCAGTACTTC
CAWKPIAYEQYF
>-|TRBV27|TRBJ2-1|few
TGTGCCAGCAGATCGGGAGAAACCAGCAGGGAAACGATCTTC
CASRSGETSRETIF
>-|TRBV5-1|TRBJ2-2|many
TGCGCCAGCACGTTCACTAGCTCTCGCGGCACCGGGGAGCTGTTTTTT
CASTFTSSRGTGELFF
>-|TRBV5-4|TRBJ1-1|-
TGTGCCAGCAGCCCCGACTTGGGACGGACGAACACTGAAGCTTTCTTT
CASSPDLGRTNTEAFF
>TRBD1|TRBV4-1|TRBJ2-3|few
TGCGCCAGCAGCCCACAGACAGGGGTTTCAGATACGCAGTATTTT
CASSPQTGVSDTQYF
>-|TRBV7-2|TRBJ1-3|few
TGTGCCAGCAGCCCCTTAAGGGGGGGCTCTGGAAACACCATATATTTT
CASSPLRGGSGNTIYF
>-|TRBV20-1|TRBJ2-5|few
TGCAGTGCTAGCACACAAGAGACCCAGTACTTC
CSASTQETQYF
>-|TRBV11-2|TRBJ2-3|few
TGTGCCAGCAGCTTAGATATAAGGGGCGCCACAGATACGCAGTATTTT
CASSLDIRGATDTQYF
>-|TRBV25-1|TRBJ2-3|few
TGTGCCAGCAGTGGATACAGGGGCACAGATACGCAGTATTTT
CASSGYRGTDTQYF
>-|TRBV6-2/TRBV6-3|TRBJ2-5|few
TGTGCCAGCAGTTACGCGAGATACGACCAAGAGACCCAGTACTTC
CASSYARYDQETQYF
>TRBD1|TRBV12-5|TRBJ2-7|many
TGTGCTAGTGGTTTGGGACAGGGCTACGAGCAGTACTTC
CASGLGQGYEQYF
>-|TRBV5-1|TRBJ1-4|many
TGCGCCAGCAGCTTGTTAGGGAGTGAGGAAAAACTGTTTTTT
CASSLLGSEEKLFF
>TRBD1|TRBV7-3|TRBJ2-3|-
TGTGCCAGCAGCCGGACAGGGGGCTACACAGATACGCAGTATTTT
CASSRTGGYTDTQYF
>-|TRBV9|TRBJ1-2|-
TGTGCCAGCAGCGCGGAGGCAGGAAAAGAATTCTATGGCTACACCTTC
CASSAEAGKEFYGYTF
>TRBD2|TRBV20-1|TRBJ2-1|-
TGCAGTGCTGAGGGACTAGCGGGGGGGTACAATGAGCAGTTCTTC
CSAEGLAGGYNEQFF
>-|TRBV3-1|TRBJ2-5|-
TGTGCCAGCGAGCGTCAAGCGGTCCGGGAGACCCAGTACTTC
CASERQAVRETQYF
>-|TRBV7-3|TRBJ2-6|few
TGTGCCAGCAGCGGAGGGTCTGGGGCCAACGTCCTGACTTTC
CASSGGSGANVLTF
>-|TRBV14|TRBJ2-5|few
TGTGCCAGCAGGATAGGTGATGAGGCCCAGTACTTC
CASRIGDEAQYF
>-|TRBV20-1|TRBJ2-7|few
TGCAGTGCTAGAGATGGTGGGGGGTTTGTGCAGTACTTC
CSARDGGGFVQYF
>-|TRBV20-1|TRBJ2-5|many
TGCAGTGCCAGCGGACCTCTCGGAGAGACCCAGTACTTC
CSASGPLGETQYF
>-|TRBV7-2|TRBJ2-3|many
TGTGCCAGCAGCTTAGGCCAGGCCACAGATACGCAGTATTTT
CASSLGQATDTQYF
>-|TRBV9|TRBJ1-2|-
TGTGCCAGCAGGCCAGTGGGGGCTGAAGGGTCCTATGGCTACACCTTC
CASRPVGAEGSYGYTF
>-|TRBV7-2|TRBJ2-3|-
TGTGCCAGCAGCTTAGGAAGGGCCCCAGATACGCAGTATTTT
CASSLGRAPDTQYF
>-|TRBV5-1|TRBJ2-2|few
TGCGCCAGCAGCCCGGACCCGAACACCGGGGAGCTGTTTTTT
CASSPDPNTGELFF
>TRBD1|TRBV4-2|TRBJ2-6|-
TGTGCCAGCAGCCAAGATTCGGGACAGGGAAGAACTGGGGCCAACGTCCTGACTTTC
CASSQDSGQGRTGANVLTF
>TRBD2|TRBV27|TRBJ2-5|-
TGTGCCAGCAGACGAGCGGGGAGAGGCGAGACCCAGTACTTC
CASRRAGRGETQYF
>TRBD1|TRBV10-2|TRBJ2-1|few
TGCGCCAGCAACCCGGGACAGGGGGCACACAATGAGCAGTTCTTC
CASNPGQGAHNEQFF
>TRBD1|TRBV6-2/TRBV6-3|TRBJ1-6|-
TGTGCCAGCAGTCCTCTGGACAGGGGAGGATCACCCCTCCACTTT
CASSPLDRGGSPLHF